A selection of T cell receptor beta chains follows, all from one sample in a study of patients and donors after allogeneic stem cell transplantation. TCRdb re-analysed the RT-PCR reads in MiXCR, keeping a single row per CDR3 protein. This sample yields about a million distinct CDR3 sequences, of which approximately 19% are seen a single time; 5% to 6.5% belongs to the top ten. The specimen was blood, either unsorted or a sorted T cell fraction (not recorded which). Source of these receptors: a human donor who was either an allogeneic HSCT recipient or a stem cell or donor lymphocyte infusion donor (not recorded which). It is not recorded whose cells these are; they may come from a transplant donor. Both conserved end residues are part of each CDR3. Fields, in order: clone size, V gene, J gene, D gene, CDR3 DNA, CDR3 protein. The D gene is left open where the match is weak. Some rows have no size entry. The others give once, few or many, or a class for an expanded clone.

clone_size: NA
v_call: TRBV7-6
j_call: TRBJ1-2
d_call: NA
cdr3_nt: TGTGCCAGCAGTCCGAGTGGGGGCGGCTACACCTTC
cdr3_aa: CASSPSGGGYTF

clone_size: NA
v_call: TRBV29-1
j_call: TRBJ2-7
d_call: NA
cdr3_nt: TGCAGCGCCCTACGGGACACCGGTTCCTACGAGCAGTACTTC
cdr3_aa: CSALRDTGSYEQYF

clone_size: NA
v_call: TRBV12-3/TRBV12-4
j_call: TRBJ2-7
d_call: NA
cdr3_nt: TGTGCCAGCAGTCTGGGACTTCCCGGGCAGTACTTC
cdr3_aa: CASSLGLPGQYF

clone_size: few
v_call: TRBV6-1
j_call: TRBJ1-5
d_call: TRBD1
cdr3_nt: TGTGCCAGCAGGGACGGGACAGGGGATCAGCCCCAGCATTTT
cdr3_aa: CASRDGTGDQPQHF

clone_size: many
v_call: TRBV20-1
j_call: TRBJ2-7
d_call: TRBD1
cdr3_nt: TGCAGTGCGGCGGACAGGGGGCCCTACGAGCAGTACTTC
cdr3_aa: CSAADRGPYEQYF

clone_size: NA
v_call: TRBV6-1
j_call: TRBJ2-7
d_call: NA
cdr3_nt: TGTGCCAGCAAAATCACCGGAGAATACTACGAGCAGTACTTC
cdr3_aa: CASKITGEYYEQYF

clone_size: few
v_call: TRBV12-3/TRBV12-4
j_call: TRBJ1-3
d_call: TRBD1
cdr3_nt: TGTGCCAGCCGTAGGACAGGGCCTGGAAACACCATATATTTT
cdr3_aa: CASRRTGPGNTIYF

clone_size: few
v_call: TRBV4-1
j_call: TRBJ2-5
d_call: TRBD2
cdr3_nt: TGCGCCAGCAGCCAAGAGGGGGGGGGTGCGGAGACCCAGTACTTC
cdr3_aa: CASSQEGGGAETQYF

clone_size: few
v_call: TRBV12-3/TRBV12-4
j_call: TRBJ2-2
d_call: TRBD2
cdr3_nt: TGTGCCAGCAGTATAGCGGGTGGTGTAGGCACCGGGGAGCTGTTTTTT
cdr3_aa: CASSIAGGVGTGELFF

clone_size: few
v_call: TRBV30
j_call: TRBJ2-3
d_call: TRBD2
cdr3_nt: TGTGCCTGGAATGGGGCGGGGGATAGGACAGATACGCAGTATTTT
cdr3_aa: CAWNGAGDRTDTQYF

clone_size: few
v_call: TRBV20-1
j_call: TRBJ2-7
d_call: TRBD1
cdr3_nt: TGCAGTGCTAGAGGGAGTAGGGACAGAATCTACGAGCAGTACTTC
cdr3_aa: CSARGSRDRIYEQYF

clone_size: many
v_call: TRBV10-3
j_call: TRBJ1-2
d_call: NA
cdr3_nt: TGTGCCATCCGGGAGGAGGGGAGGCGTGATGGCTACACCTTC
cdr3_aa: CAIREEGRRDGYTF

clone_size: few
v_call: TRBV7-9
j_call: TRBJ1-5
d_call: TRBD1
cdr3_nt: TGTGCCAGCAGCTCAGACAGGGCTAGCTATCAGCCCCAGCATTTT
cdr3_aa: CASSSDRASYQPQHF

clone_size: few
v_call: TRBV9
j_call: TRBJ2-5
d_call: NA
cdr3_nt: TGTGCCAGCAGCGTAGAGGGGGGGCGGGAGACCCAGTACTTC
cdr3_aa: CASSVEGGRETQYF

clone_size: NA
v_call: TRBV9
j_call: TRBJ2-7
d_call: TRBD2
cdr3_nt: TGTGCCAGCAGCTCCCAAGCGGGAGCGTTGTACGAGCAGTACTTC
cdr3_aa: CASSSQAGALYEQYF

clone_size: many
v_call: TRBV5-1
j_call: TRBJ1-1
d_call: TRBD1
cdr3_nt: TGCGCCAGCAGCGTAGACAGGGGGGAGATCACTGAAGCTTTCTTT
cdr3_aa: CASSVDRGEITEAFF

clone_size: few
v_call: TRBV3-1
j_call: TRBJ2-5
d_call: NA
cdr3_nt: TGTGCCAGCAGCCAGTCACACCTGGCTCAGGAGACCCAGTACTTC
cdr3_aa: CASSQSHLAQETQYF

clone_size: once
v_call: TRBV15
j_call: TRBJ2-2
d_call: NA
cdr3_nt: TGTGCCACCACGACGTACCCGAACACCGGGGAGCTGTTTTTT
cdr3_aa: CATTTYPNTGELFF

clone_size: NA
v_call: TRBV12-3/TRBV12-4
j_call: TRBJ1-1
d_call: NA
cdr3_nt: TGTGCCAGCAGCCCACGGGAGGGGAGGAAAGCTTTCTTT
cdr3_aa: CASSPREGRKAFF

clone_size: few
v_call: TRBV4-2
j_call: TRBJ1-2
d_call: TRBD1
cdr3_nt: TGTGCCAGCCTTAAGACAGGGACGTTGGGCTACACCTTC
cdr3_aa: CASLKTGTLGYTF

clone_size: few
v_call: TRBV20-1
j_call: TRBJ1-2
d_call: NA
cdr3_nt: TGCAGTGCTAGAGATGGAGGGATGGTTGAAGGCTACACCTTC
cdr3_aa: CSARDGGMVEGYTF

clone_size: NA
v_call: TRBV9
j_call: TRBJ1-1
d_call: TRBD1
cdr3_nt: TGTGCCAGCAACAAACAGGGGTTGGACACTGAAGCTTTCTTT
cdr3_aa: CASNKQGLDTEAFF

clone_size: NA
v_call: TRBV4-2
j_call: TRBJ2-6
d_call: TRBD2
cdr3_nt: TGTGCCAGCACCGAACGGACTAGCGGGGTAGCCTCTGGGGCCAACGTCCTGACTTTC
cdr3_aa: CASTERTSGVASGANVLTF

clone_size: many
v_call: TRBV12-3/TRBV12-4
j_call: TRBJ2-1
d_call: TRBD2
cdr3_nt: TGTGCCAGCAGGGATCTAGCGGGAGAGAACAATGAGCAGTTCTTC
cdr3_aa: CASRDLAGENNEQFF

clone_size: NA
v_call: TRBV5-1
j_call: TRBJ1-4
d_call: TRBD1
cdr3_nt: TGCGCCAGCAGCTTGGCCCCGGGACAGGGGGATGAAAAACTGTTTTTT
cdr3_aa: CASSLAPGQGDEKLFF

clone_size: NA
v_call: TRBV12-3/TRBV12-4
j_call: TRBJ2-1
d_call: TRBD2
cdr3_nt: TGTGCCAGCAGTTCGATAGCGGGGAAGTACAATGAGCAGTTCTTC
cdr3_aa: CASSSIAGKYNEQFF

clone_size: few
v_call: TRBV5-1
j_call: TRBJ2-1
d_call: NA
cdr3_nt: TGCGCCAGCACCCTCGGGCTTGACAATGAGCAGTTCTTC
cdr3_aa: CASTLGLDNEQFF

clone_size: NA
v_call: TRBV25-1
j_call: TRBJ1-1
d_call: NA
cdr3_nt: TGTGCCACCTCCTCGGGGCAGTCGGGTGAAGCTTTCTTT
cdr3_aa: CATSSGQSGEAFF

clone_size: NA
v_call: TRBV6-2/TRBV6-3
j_call: TRBJ2-7
d_call: NA
cdr3_nt: TGTGCCAGCAGTTATGAGTTCGGGCAGTTGAGCTCCTACGAGCAGTACTTC
cdr3_aa: CASSYEFGQLSSYEQYF

clone_size: NA
v_call: TRBV29-1
j_call: TRBJ1-4
d_call: TRBD1
cdr3_nt: TGCAGCGTTACCAGGGGGCCTGGTGAAAAACTGTTTTTT
cdr3_aa: CSVTRGPGEKLFF

clone_size: many
v_call: TRBV2
j_call: TRBJ2-3
d_call: TRBD1
cdr3_nt: TGTGCCAGCAGCCGGGACAGGGGATCAGATACGCAGTATTTT
cdr3_aa: CASSRDRGSDTQYF

clone_size: few
v_call: TRBV29-1
j_call: TRBJ2-5
d_call: NA
cdr3_nt: TGCAGCGTTGAATCCTCGGACTTCCAAGAGACCCAGTACTTC
cdr3_aa: CSVESSDFQETQYF

clone_size: NA
v_call: TRBV12-3/TRBV12-4
j_call: TRBJ1-2
d_call: TRBD1
cdr3_nt: TGTGCCAGCAGTTTTAGGGGCATCAGGACAGGGCCTGGGGATGGCTACACCTTC
cdr3_aa: CASSFRGIRTGPGDGYTF

clone_size: NA
v_call: TRBV4-2
j_call: TRBJ2-3
d_call: TRBD2
cdr3_nt: TGTGCCAGCAGCCAATCATCTAGCGGGGGGGGAGATACGCAGTATTTT
cdr3_aa: CASSQSSSGGGDTQYF

clone_size: NA
v_call: TRBV5-1
j_call: TRBJ1-6
d_call: TRBD1
cdr3_nt: TGCGCCAGCAGGAACGGACAGGGAGGCTCACCCCTCCACTTT
cdr3_aa: CASRNGQGGSPLHF

clone_size: NA
v_call: TRBV7-2
j_call: TRBJ1-6
d_call: NA
cdr3_nt: TGTGCCAGCAGCCCGGGAGTCACCTATAATTCACCCCTCCACTTT
cdr3_aa: CASSPGVTYNSPLHF

clone_size: NA
v_call: TRBV3-1
j_call: TRBJ1-2
d_call: NA
cdr3_nt: TGTGCCAGCAGCCAAGGTGTGGCAGGCTACACCTTC
cdr3_aa: CASSQGVAGYTF

clone_size: NA
v_call: TRBV7-9
j_call: TRBJ2-1
d_call: TRBD1
cdr3_nt: TGTGCCAGCAGCTTAGGAGGGGGCCACTACAATGAGCAGTTCTTC
cdr3_aa: CASSLGGGHYNEQFF

clone_size: NA
v_call: TRBV15
j_call: TRBJ2-7
d_call: NA
cdr3_nt: TGTGCCACCAGCAGCCCCCCCTTAGGGCTCTACGAGCAGTACTTC
cdr3_aa: CATSSPPLGLYEQYF

clone_size: NA
v_call: TRBV14
j_call: TRBJ1-5
d_call: NA
cdr3_nt: TGTGCCAGCAGCCAAGAGGCGGGTGTGAGGCAACAGCCCCAGCATTTT
cdr3_aa: CASSQEAGVRQQPQHF

clone_size: few
v_call: TRBV3-1
j_call: TRBJ1-1
d_call: TRBD1
cdr3_nt: TGTGCCAGCAGCCAGACAGGGGGCTACACTGAAGCTTTCTTT
cdr3_aa: CASSQTGGYTEAFF

clone_size: few
v_call: TRBV5-8
j_call: TRBJ1-5
d_call: TRBD1
cdr3_nt: TGTGCCAGCAGCATGTGGACAGGGGATAAGCCCCAGCATTTT
cdr3_aa: CASSMWTGDKPQHF

clone_size: NA
v_call: TRBV5-1
j_call: TRBJ1-6
d_call: NA
cdr3_nt: TGCGCCAGCAGTATGGAAACCGGCGCGGGGTCCTATAATTCACCCCTCCACTTT
cdr3_aa: CASSMETGAGSYNSPLHF

clone_size: NA
v_call: TRBV20-1
j_call: TRBJ1-1
d_call: NA
cdr3_nt: TGCAGTGCTAGAGGGACGCAACGCAACACTGAAGCTTTCTTT
cdr3_aa: CSARGTQRNTEAFF

clone_size: many
v_call: TRBV12-3/TRBV12-4
j_call: TRBJ1-5
d_call: NA
cdr3_nt: TGTGCCAGCAGTTTAACAGGCCTGGGATCCCAGCCCCAGCATTTT
cdr3_aa: CASSLTGLGSQPQHF

clone_size: many
v_call: TRBV4-1
j_call: TRBJ2-7
d_call: NA
cdr3_nt: TGCGCCAGCAGCCCACCCGACAGGTACTACGAGCAGTACTTC
cdr3_aa: CASSPPDRYYEQYF

clone_size: many
v_call: TRBV12-3/TRBV12-4
j_call: TRBJ2-5
d_call: TRBD1
cdr3_nt: TGTGCCAGCAGTCGGACAGGGGTCCATGAGACCCAGTACTTC
cdr3_aa: CASSRTGVHETQYF

clone_size: NA
v_call: TRBV5-1
j_call: TRBJ2-7
d_call: NA
cdr3_nt: TGCGCCAGCAGCTTCGGGCTAGCGAGCGACGAGCAGTACTTC
cdr3_aa: CASSFGLASDEQYF

clone_size: few
v_call: TRBV7-2
j_call: TRBJ2-5
d_call: TRBD1
cdr3_nt: TGTGCCAGCAGCTTATCCGGGACAGGGGTGGGGGAGACCCAGTACTTC
cdr3_aa: CASSLSGTGVGETQYF

clone_size: many
v_call: TRBV12-3/TRBV12-4
j_call: TRBJ1-1
d_call: NA
cdr3_nt: TGTGCCAGCAGGGTAAAGATGAACACTGAAGCTTTCTTT
cdr3_aa: CASRVKMNTEAFF

clone_size: few
v_call: TRBV3-1
j_call: TRBJ2-1
d_call: TRBD1
cdr3_nt: TGTGCCAGCAGCCCGGTGGAGGGACAGGGGCGGCACAATGAGCAGTTCTTC
cdr3_aa: CASSPVEGQGRHNEQFF

clone_size: NA
v_call: TRBV24-1
j_call: TRBJ2-4
d_call: TRBD1
cdr3_nt: TGTGCCACCAGTGATACGGGACAGGGGGAAAACATTCAGTACTTC
cdr3_aa: CATSDTGQGENIQYF

clone_size: NA
v_call: TRBV30
j_call: TRBJ1-2
d_call: NA
cdr3_nt: TGTGCCTGGAGCCGGGACTGGCTTAACTATGGCTACACCTTC
cdr3_aa: CAWSRDWLNYGYTF

clone_size: once
v_call: TRBV15
j_call: TRBJ2-1
d_call: NA
cdr3_nt: TGTGCCACCAGCAGAGGAACGAGCTCCTACAATGAGCAGTTCTTC
cdr3_aa: CATSRGTSSYNEQFF

clone_size: NA
v_call: TRBV20-1
j_call: TRBJ2-5
d_call: NA
cdr3_nt: TGCAGTGCTAGTCCCCGGGACGGCCGGGGAGAGACCCAGTACTTC
cdr3_aa: CSASPRDGRGETQYF